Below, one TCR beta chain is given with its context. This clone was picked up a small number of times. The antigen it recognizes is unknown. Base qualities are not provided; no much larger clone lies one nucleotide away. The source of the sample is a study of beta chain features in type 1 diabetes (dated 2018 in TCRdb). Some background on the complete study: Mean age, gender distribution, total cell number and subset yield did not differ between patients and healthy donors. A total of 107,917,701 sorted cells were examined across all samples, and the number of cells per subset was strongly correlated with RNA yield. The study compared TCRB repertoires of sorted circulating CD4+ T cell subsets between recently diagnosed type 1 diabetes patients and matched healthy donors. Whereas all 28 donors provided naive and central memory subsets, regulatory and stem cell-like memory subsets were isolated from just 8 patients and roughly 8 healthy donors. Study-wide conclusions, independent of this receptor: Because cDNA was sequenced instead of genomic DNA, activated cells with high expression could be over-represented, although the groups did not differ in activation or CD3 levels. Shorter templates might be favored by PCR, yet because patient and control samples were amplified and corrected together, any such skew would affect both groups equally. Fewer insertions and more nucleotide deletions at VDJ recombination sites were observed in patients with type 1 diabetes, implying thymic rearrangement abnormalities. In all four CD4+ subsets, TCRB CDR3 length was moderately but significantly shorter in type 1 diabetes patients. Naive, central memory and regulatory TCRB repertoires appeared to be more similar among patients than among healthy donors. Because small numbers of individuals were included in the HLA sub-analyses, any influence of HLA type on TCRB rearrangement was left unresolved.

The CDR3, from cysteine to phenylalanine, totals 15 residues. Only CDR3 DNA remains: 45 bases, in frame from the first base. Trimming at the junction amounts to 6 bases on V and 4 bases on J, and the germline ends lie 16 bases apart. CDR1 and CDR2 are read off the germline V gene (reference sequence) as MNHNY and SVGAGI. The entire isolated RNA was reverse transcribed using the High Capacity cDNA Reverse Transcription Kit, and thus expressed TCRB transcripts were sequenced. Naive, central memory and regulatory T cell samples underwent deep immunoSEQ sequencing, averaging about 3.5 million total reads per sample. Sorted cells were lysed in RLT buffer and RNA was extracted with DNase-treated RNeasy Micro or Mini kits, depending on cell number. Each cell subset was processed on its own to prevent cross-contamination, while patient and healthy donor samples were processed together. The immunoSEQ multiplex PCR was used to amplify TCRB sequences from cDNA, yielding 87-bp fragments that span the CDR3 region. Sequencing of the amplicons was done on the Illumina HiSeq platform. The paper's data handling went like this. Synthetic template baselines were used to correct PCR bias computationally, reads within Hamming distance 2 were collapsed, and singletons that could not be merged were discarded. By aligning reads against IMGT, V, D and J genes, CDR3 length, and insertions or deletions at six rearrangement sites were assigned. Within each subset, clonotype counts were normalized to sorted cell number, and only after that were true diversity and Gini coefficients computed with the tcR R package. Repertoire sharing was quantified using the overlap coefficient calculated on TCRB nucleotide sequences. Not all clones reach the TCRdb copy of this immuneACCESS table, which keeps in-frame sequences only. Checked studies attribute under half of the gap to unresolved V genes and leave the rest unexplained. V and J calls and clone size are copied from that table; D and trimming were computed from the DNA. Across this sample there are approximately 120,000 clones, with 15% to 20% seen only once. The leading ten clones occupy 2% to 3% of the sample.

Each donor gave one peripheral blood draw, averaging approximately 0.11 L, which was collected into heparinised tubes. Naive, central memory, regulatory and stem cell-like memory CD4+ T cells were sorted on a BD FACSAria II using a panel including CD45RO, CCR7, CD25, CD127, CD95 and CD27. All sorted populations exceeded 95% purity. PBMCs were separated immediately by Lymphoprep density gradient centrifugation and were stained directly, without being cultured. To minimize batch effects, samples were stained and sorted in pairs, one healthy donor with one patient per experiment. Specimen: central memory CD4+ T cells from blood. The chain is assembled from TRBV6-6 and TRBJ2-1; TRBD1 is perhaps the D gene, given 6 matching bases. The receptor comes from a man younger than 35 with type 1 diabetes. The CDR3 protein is CASSPGTPRYNEQFF. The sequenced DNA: TGTGCCAGCAGCCCCGGGACACCTCGTTACAATGAGCAGTTCTTC.